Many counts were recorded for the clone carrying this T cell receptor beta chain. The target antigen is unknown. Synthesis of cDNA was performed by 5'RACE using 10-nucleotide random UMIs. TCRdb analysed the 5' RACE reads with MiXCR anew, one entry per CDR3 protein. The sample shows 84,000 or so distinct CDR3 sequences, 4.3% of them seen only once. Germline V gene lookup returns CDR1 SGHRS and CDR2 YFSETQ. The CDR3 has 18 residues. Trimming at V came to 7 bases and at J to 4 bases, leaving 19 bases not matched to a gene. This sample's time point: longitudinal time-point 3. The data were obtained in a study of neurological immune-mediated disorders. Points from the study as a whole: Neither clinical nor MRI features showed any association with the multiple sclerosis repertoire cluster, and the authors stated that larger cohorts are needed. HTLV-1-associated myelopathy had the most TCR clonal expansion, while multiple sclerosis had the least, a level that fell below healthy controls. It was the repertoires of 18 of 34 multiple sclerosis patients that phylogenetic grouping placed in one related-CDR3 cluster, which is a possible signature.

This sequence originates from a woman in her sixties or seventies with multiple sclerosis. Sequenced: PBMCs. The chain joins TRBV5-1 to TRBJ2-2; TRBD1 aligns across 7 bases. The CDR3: CASSRTWTGGLGTGELFF. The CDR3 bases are TGCGCCAGCTCGAGGACATGGACAGGAGGACTTGGCACCGGGGAGCTGTTTTTT.